This TCR beta chain was recorded in a study of glioma-infiltrating T cells. Findings of the study overall: Gliomas, especially low-grade, showed above-expected tissue-blood divergence; non-neoplastic patients showed below.

This CDR3 is built from 14 residues. V was pared by 5 bases and J by 8 bases, with 8 bases of the junction left unmatched. The V gene's germline CDR1 is SEHNR and CDR2 FQNEAQ (reference sequence). This clonotype was counted a few times. As yet, its antigen is unknown. TCR alpha and beta CDR3 regions were amplified from RNA using iRepertoire nested multiplex PCR. TCRdb analysed the multiplex PCR reads with MiXCR anew, one entry per CDR3 protein. The profile shows 150,000 or so distinct CDR3 sequences, about two fifths of them singletons. The chain is built from TRBV7-9 and TRBJ1-2; TRBD1 aligns across 10 bases. The receptor was derived from a human donor with low-grade glioma or glioblastoma, undergoing nonglioma brain surgery, or in good health (not recorded which). Sequenced sample: glioma tissue, nonneoplastic brain tissue, or PBMCs (not recorded which). CDR3 residues: CASSPQGTGVGYTF. The CDR3 DNA is TGTGCCAGCAGCCCCCAGGGGACAGGGGTCGGCTACACCTTC.